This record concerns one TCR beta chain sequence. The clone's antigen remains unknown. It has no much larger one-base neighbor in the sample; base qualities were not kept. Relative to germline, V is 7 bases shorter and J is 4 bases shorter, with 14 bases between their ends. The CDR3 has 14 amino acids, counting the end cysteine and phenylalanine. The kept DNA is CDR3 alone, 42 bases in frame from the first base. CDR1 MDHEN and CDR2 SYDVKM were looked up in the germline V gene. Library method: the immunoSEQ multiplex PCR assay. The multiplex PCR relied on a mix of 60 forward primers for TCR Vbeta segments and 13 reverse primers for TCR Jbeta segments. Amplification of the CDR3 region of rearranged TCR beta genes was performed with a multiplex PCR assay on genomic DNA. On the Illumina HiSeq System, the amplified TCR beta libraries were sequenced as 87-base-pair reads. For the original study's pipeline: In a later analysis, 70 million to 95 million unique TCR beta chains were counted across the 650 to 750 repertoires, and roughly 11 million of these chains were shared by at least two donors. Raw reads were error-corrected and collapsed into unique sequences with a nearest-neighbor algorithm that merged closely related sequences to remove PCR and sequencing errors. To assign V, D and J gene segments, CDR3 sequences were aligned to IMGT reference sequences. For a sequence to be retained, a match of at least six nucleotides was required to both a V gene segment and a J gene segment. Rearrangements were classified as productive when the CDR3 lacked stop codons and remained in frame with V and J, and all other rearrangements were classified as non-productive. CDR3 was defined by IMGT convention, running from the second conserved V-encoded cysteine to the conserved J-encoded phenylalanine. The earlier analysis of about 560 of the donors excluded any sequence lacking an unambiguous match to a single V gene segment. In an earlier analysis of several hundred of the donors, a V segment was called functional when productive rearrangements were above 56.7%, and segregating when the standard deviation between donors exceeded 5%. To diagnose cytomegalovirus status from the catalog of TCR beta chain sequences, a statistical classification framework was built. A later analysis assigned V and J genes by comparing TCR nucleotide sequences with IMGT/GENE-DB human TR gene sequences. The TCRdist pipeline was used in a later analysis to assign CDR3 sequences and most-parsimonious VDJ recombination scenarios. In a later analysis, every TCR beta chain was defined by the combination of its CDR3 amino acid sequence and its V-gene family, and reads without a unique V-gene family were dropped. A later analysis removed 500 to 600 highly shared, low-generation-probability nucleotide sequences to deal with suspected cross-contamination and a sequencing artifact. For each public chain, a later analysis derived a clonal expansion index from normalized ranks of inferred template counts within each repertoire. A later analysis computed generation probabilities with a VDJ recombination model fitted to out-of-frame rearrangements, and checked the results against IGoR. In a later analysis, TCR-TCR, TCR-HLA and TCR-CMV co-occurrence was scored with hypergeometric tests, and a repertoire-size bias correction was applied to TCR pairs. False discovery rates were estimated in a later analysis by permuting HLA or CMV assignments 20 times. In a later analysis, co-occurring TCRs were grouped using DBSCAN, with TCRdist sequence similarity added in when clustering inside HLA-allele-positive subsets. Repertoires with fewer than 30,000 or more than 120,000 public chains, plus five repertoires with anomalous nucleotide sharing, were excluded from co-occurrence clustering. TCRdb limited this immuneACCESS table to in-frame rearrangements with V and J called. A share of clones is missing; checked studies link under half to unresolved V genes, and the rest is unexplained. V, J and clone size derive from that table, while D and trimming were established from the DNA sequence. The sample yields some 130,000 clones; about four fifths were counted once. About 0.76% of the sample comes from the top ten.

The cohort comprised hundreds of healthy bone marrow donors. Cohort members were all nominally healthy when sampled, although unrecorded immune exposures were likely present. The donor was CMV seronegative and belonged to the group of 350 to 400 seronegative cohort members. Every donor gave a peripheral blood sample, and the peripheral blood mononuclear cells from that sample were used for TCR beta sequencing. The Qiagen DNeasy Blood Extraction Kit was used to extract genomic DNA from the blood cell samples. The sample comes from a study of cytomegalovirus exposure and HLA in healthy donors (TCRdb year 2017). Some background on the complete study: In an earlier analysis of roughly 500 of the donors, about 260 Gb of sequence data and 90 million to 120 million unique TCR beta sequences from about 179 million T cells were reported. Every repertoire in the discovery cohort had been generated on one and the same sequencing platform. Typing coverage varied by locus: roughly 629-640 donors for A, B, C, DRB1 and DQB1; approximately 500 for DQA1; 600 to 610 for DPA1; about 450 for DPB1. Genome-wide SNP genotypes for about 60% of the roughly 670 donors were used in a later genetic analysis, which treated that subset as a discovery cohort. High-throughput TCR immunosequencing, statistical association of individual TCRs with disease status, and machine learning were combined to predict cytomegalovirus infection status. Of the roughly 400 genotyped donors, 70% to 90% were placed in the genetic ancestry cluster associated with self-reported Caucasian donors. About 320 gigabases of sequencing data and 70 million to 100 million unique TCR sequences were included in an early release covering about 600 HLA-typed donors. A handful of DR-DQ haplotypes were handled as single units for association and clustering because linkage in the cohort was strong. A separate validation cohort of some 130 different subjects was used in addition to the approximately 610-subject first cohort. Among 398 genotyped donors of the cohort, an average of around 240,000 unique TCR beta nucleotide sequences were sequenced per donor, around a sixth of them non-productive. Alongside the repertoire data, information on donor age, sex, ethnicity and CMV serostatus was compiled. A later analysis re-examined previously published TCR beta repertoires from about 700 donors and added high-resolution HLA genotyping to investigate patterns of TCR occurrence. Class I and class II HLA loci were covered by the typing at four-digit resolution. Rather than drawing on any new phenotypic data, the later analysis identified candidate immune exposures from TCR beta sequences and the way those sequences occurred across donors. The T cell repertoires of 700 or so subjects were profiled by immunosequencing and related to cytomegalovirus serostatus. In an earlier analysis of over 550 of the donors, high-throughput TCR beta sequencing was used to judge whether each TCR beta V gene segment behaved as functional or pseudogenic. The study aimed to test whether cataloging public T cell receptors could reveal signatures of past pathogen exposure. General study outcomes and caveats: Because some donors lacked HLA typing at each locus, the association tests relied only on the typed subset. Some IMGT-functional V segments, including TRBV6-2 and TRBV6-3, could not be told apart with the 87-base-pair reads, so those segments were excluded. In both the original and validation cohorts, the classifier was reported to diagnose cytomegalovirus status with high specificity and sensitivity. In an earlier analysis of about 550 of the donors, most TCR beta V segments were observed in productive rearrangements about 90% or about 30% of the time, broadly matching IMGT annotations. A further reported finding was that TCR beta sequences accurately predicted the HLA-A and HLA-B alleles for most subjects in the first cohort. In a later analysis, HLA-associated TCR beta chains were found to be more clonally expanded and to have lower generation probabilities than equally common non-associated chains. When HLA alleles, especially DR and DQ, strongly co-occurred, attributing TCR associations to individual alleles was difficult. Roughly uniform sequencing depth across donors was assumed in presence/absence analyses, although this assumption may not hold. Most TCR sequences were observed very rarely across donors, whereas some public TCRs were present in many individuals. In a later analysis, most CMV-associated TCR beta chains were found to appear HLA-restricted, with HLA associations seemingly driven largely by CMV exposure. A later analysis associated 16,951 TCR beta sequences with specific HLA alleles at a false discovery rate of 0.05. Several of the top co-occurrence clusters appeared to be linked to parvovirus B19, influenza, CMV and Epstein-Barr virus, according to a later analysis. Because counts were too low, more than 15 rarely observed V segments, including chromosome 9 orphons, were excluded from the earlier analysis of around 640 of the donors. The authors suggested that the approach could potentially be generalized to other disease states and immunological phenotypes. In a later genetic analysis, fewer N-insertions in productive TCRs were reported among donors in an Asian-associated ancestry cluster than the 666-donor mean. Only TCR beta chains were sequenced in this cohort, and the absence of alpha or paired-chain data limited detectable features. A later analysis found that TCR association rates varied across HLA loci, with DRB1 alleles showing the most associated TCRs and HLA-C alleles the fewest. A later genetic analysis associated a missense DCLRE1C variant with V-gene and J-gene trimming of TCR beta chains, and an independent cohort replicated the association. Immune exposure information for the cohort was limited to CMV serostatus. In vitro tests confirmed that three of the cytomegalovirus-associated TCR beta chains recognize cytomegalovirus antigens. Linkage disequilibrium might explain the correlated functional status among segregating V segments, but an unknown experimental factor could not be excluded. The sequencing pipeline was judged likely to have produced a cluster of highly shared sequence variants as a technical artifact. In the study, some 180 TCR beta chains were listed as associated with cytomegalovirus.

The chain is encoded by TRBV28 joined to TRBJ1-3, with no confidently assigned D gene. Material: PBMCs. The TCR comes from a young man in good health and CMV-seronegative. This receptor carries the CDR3 CASIKPGSGNTIYF. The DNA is TGTGCCAGCATCAAACCGGGATCCGGAAACACCATATATTTT.